Described below is a single T cell receptor (beta chain) sequence and its context. This clone's antigen is unknown. At one end, the junction sequence differs from germline, possibly due to a read error. The protocol used for the library was the immunoSEQ multiplex PCR assay. For the multiplex PCR, a mixture combining 60 forward primers for TCR Vbeta segments and 13 reverse primers for TCR Jbeta segments was used. The CDR3 region of rearranged TCR beta genes was amplified from genomic DNA with a multiplex PCR assay. The Illumina HiSeq System was used to sequence the amplified TCR beta libraries as 87-base-pair reads. On the study's bioinformatics: Across the 666 repertoires, a later analysis counted some 81 million unique TCR beta chains, about 10 million of which were shared by at least two donors. A nearest-neighbor algorithm error-corrected the raw reads and collapsed the reads into unique sequences, merging closely related sequences to remove PCR and sequencing errors. CDR3 sequences were aligned to IMGT reference sequences to assign V, D and J gene segments. For a sequence to be retained, a match of at least six nucleotides to both a V gene segment and a J gene segment was required. Rearrangements were classified as productive when the CDR3 lacked stop codons and remained in frame with V and J, and all other rearrangements were classified as non-productive. Following IMGT convention, CDR3 was defined as the stretch from the second conserved V-encoded cysteine to the conserved J-encoded phenylalanine. The earlier analysis of about 560 of the donors excluded any sequence lacking an unambiguous match to a single V gene segment. In an earlier analysis of some 590 of the donors, a V segment was called functional when productive rearrangements were above 56.7%, and segregating when the standard deviation between donors exceeded 5%. To diagnose cytomegalovirus status from the catalog of TCR beta chain sequences, a statistical classification framework was built. V and J gene assignment, in a later analysis, came from comparing TCR nucleotide sequences with IMGT/GENE-DB human TR gene sequences. In a later analysis, CDR3 sequences and most-parsimonious VDJ recombination scenarios were assigned using the TCRdist pipeline. In a later analysis, every TCR beta chain was defined by the combination of its CDR3 amino acid sequence and its V-gene family, and reads without a unique V-gene family were dropped. In a later analysis, nearly 600 highly shared, low-generation-probability nucleotide sequences were removed to address suspected cross-contamination and a sequencing artifact. A later analysis calculated a clonal expansion index for each public chain from normalized within-repertoire ranks of inferred template counts. In a later analysis, generation probabilities were computed using a VDJ recombination model fitted to out-of-frame rearrangements, and the results were checked against IGoR. In a later analysis, TCR-TCR, TCR-HLA and TCR-CMV co-occurrence was scored with hypergeometric tests, and a repertoire-size bias correction was applied to TCR pairs. A later analysis estimated false discovery rates by permuting HLA or CMV assignments 20 times. In a later analysis, co-occurring TCRs were grouped using DBSCAN, and TCRdist sequence similarity was added for clustering within HLA-allele-positive subsets. Repertoires with fewer than 30,000 or more than 120,000 public chains were left out of co-occurrence clustering, as were five repertoires with anomalous nucleotide sharing. In TCRdb, the immuneACCESS table is reduced to in-frame sequences with V and J assigned. These tables do not hold every clone; where another copy was compared, an unresolved V gene accounts for under half, and the others remain unexplained. The V and J calls and clone size come from that table; D and trimming were worked out from the DNA. The sample includes about 110,000 clones, with about 86% observed a single time. The ten largest clones capture roughly 2% of the sample.

These data originate in a study of cytomegalovirus exposure and HLA in healthy donors (dated by TCRdb to between 2016 and 2019). With regard to the full study: An earlier analysis of roughly 570 of the donors reported about 300 Gb of sequence data and 117 million unique TCR beta sequences obtained from 150 million to 200 million T cells. In the later analysis, no new phenotypic data were used to find candidate immune exposures; instead, reliance was placed on TCR beta sequences and their occurrence across donors. Besides the first cohort of around 700 subjects, a separate validation cohort made up of 95 to 150 different subjects was used. Alongside the repertoire data, information on donor age, sex, ethnicity and CMV serostatus was compiled. Among a few hundred genotyped donors of the cohort, an average of about 240,000 unique TCR beta nucleotide sequences were sequenced per donor, around 18% of them non-productive. An earlier analysis of roughly 580 of the donors used high-throughput TCR beta sequencing to judge whether each TCR beta V gene segment behaved as functional or pseudogenic. The study aimed to test whether cataloging public T cell receptors could reveal signatures of past pathogen exposure. Roughly five DR-DQ haplotypes were treated as single units for association and clustering because of strong linkage in the cohort. The study combined high-throughput TCR immunosequencing, statistical association of individual TCRs with disease status, and machine learning to predict cytomegalovirus infection status. A later analysis re-examined previously published TCR beta repertoires from hundreds of donors and added high-resolution HLA genotyping to investigate patterns of TCR occurrence. Both class I and class II loci were covered by HLA typing, at four-digit resolution. All discovery cohort repertoires had been generated on a single sequencing platform. A later genetic analysis used genome-wide SNP genotypes for about three fifths of the roughly 700 donors, treating that subset as a discovery cohort. Typing coverage differed by locus: A, B, C, DRB1 and DQB1 were typed in roughly 620-640 donors, DQA1 in approximately 520, DPA1 in around 610, and DPB1 in about 450. The study used immunosequencing to profile the T cell repertoires of under 700 subjects and linked those repertoires to cytomegalovirus serostatus. The genetic ancestry cluster associated with self-reported Caucasian donors included roughly 84% of the 350 to 500 genotyped donors. Approximately 300 gigabases of sequencing data and tens of millions of unique TCR sequences made up an early release that covered several hundred HLA-typed donors. Overall study results and their limits: An earlier analysis of approximately 540 of the donors showed that most TCR beta V segments appeared in productive rearrangements either about 90% or about 30% of the time, which broadly matched IMGT annotations. Sequencing depth was assumed to be roughly uniform across donors in the presence/absence analyses, though that assumption may not hold. This cohort had only TCR beta chains sequenced, and the lack of alpha or paired-chain data limited which features could be detected. According to a later analysis, TCR association rates differed among HLA loci, with DRB1 alleles showing the most associated TCRs and HLA-C alleles showing the fewest. A further reported finding was that TCR beta sequences accurately predicted the HLA-A and HLA-B alleles for most subjects in the first cohort. A cluster of highly shared sequence variants was judged likely to represent a technical artifact of the sequencing pipeline. It was suggested by the authors that the approach could potentially be generalized to other disease states and immunological phenotypes. A later analysis found that most CMV-associated TCR beta chains appeared HLA-restricted, with HLA associations seemingly driven largely by CMV exposure. In a later genetic analysis, a missense DCLRE1C variant was associated with V-gene and J-gene trimming of TCR beta chains, and the association was replicated in an independent cohort. Because HLA typing was missing for some donors at each locus, association tests included only the typed subset. Because counts were too low, about 15 rarely observed V segments, including chromosome 9 orphons, were left out of the earlier analysis of a few hundred of the donors. A few of the identified cytomegalovirus-associated TCR beta chains were confirmed in vitro to be specific for cytomegalovirus antigens. The study gave a list of 150 to 200 TCR beta chains associated with cytomegalovirus. A later analysis reported that several top co-occurrence clusters appeared linked to parvovirus B19, influenza, CMV and Epstein-Barr virus. Across donors, most TCR sequences were observed very rarely, whereas some public TCRs were present in many individuals. The only immune exposure information available for the cohort was CMV serostatus. A later analysis found that HLA-associated TCR beta chains were more clonally expanded and had lower generation probabilities than equally common non-associated chains. Strong co-occurrence of HLA alleles, especially DR and DQ, made assigning TCR associations to individual alleles difficult. Because the 87-base-pair reads could not distinguish some IMGT-functional V segments, including TRBV6-2 and TRBV6-3, those segments were excluded. According to a later genetic analysis, donors in an Asian-associated ancestry cluster had fewer N-insertions in productive TCRs than the approximately 670-donor mean. Correlated functional status among segregating V segments might reflect linkage disequilibrium, but an unknown experimental factor could not be ruled out. In both the original and validation cohorts, the classifier was reported to diagnose cytomegalovirus status with high specificity and sensitivity. At a false discovery rate of 0.05, a later analysis linked around 15,000 TCR beta sequences to specific HLA alleles.

The cohort was made up of hundreds of healthy bone marrow donors. Cohort members were all nominally healthy when sampled, although unrecorded immune exposures were likely present. The donor was CMV seronegative and belonged to the group of approximately 320 seronegative cohort members. Each donor provided a peripheral blood sample, and peripheral blood mononuclear cells were used for TCR beta sequencing. Genomic DNA extraction from the blood cell samples was performed with the Qiagen DNeasy Blood Extraction Kit. The CDR3 covers 16 residues, taking in both the cysteine and the phenylalanine. Kept here is only the CDR3 DNA, which spans 48 bases and is read in frame from base 1. Sequences SEHNR (CDR1) and FQNEAQ (CDR2) are obtained from the germline V gene (reference sequence).

The receptor was isolated from a woman in her 30s in good health and CMV-seronegative. The sample comprised PBMCs. Rearrangement joined TRBV7-9 to TRBJ1-2; the central 7 bases match TRBD1. The base sequence is TGTTCCAGCAGCTCGATTACAGGGGCCTACAACTATGGCTACACCTTC. Its translation reads: CSSSSITGAYNYGYTF.